This T cell receptor beta chain was profiled in a study of CD8 T cells in ankylosing spondylitis. This clonotype was seen more than once but under ten times. A single record per CDR3 protein comes from TCRdb applying MiXCR to the 5' RACE reads. This table has about 120,000 distinct CDR3 sequences, roughly 13% appearing once. CDR1 and CDR2 (germline): SGHTA, FQGNSA. V shed 5 bases and J shed 2 bases, with 12 bases lying between them. The CDR3 spans 15 residues. The rearrangement links TRBV7-2 to TRBJ1-4, with D perhaps TRBD1 (6 bases). The clonotype was recovered from a female donor with ankylosing spondylitis or in good health (not recorded which). Specimen: blood, either unsorted or a sorted T cell fraction (not recorded which). The DNA of the CDR3 is TGTGCCAGCAGCCCATTCGGGGGCACTAATGAAAAACTGTTTTTT. Translation gives CASSPFGGTNEKLFF.